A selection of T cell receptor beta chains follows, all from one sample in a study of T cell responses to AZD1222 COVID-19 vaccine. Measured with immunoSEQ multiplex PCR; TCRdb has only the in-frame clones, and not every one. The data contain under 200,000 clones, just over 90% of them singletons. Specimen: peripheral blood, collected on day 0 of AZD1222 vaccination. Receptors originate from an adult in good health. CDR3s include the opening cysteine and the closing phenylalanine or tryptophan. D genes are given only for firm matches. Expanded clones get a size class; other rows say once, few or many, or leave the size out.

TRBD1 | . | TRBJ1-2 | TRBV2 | TGTGCCAGCAGATGGACAGGGACAAGGACAGTTACAAATGGCTACACCTTC | CASRWTGTRTVTNGYTF
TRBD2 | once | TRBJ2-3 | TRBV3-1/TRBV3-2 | TGTGCCAGCAGCCAAACCGGGACTAGCGGGGGTGCGCAGTATTTT | CASSQTGTSGGAQYF
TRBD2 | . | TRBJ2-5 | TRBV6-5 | TGTGCCAGCAGTCGAGATAGCGGGCCGAGAGAGACCCAGTACTTC | CASSRDSGPRETQYF
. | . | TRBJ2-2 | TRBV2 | TGTGCCAGCAGTAACACCGGGGAGCTGTTTTTT | CASSNTGELFF
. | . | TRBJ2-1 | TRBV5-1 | TGCGCCAGCACCACGGGGGGCCCCATCTCCTCCTACAATGAGCAGTTCTTC | CASTTGGPISSYNEQFF
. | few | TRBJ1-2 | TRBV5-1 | TGCGCCAGCAGCCGAAACAACGACGGCCGCTATGGCTACACCTTC | CASSRNNDGRYGYTF
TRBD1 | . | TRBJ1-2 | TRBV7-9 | TGTGCCAGCAGCTATGAGAGGACAGGGGCTGGTGGCTACACCTTC | CASSYERTGAGGYTF
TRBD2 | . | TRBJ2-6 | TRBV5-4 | TGTGCCAGCAGCTTGGCGGGTGCGGGAGGGAGAGGGGCCAACGTCCTGACTTTC | CASSLAGAGGRGANVLTF
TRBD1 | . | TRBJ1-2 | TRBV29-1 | TGCAGCGTTGGGAAGGGGGCGCTCGATGCGGGAGGCTACACCTTC | CSVGKGALDAGGYTF
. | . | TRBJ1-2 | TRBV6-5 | TGTGCCAGCAGTTGGCTCGACAGGCTGAACTATGGCTACACCTTC | CASSWLDRLNYGYTF
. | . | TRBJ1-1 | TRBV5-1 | TGCGCCAGCAGCTTTCTCGAGGTGCACACTGAAGCTTTCTTT | CASSFLEVHTEAFF
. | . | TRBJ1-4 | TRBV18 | TGTGCCAGCGCAGACTTGGGGGATGAAAAACTGTTTTTT | CASADLGDEKLFF
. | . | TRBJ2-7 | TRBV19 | TGTGCCAGTCAACTCAGGAGCTCCTACGAGCAGTACTTC | CASQLRSSYEQYF
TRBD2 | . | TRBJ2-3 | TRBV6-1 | TGTGCCAGCAGTGGGGCTAGCGGGGGCCTCCGCACAGATACGCAGTATTTT | CASSGASGGLRTDTQYF
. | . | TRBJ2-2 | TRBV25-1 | TGTGCCAGCAGTGTGCGGGCCCATGACACCGGGGAGCTGTTTTTT | CASSVRAHDTGELFF
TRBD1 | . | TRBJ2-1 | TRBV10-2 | TGCGCCAGCAGTGAGGGACAGGGAAACCCAATTAGCTCCTACAATGAGCAGTTCTTC | CASSEGQGNPISSYNEQFF